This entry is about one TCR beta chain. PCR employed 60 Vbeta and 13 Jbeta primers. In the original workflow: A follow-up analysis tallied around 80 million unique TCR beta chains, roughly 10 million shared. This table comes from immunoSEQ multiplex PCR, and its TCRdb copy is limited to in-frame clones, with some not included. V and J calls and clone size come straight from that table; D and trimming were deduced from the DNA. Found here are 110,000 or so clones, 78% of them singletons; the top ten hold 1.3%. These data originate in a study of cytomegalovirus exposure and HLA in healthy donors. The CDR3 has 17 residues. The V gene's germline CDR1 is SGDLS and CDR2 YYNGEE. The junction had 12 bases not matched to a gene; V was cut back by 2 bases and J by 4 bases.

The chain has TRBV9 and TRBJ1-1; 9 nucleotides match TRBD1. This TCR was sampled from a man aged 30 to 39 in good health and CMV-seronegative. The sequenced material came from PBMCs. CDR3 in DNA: TGTGCCAGCAGCGTGTTTGGGACAGGGTGGGAAGGCACTGAAGCTTTCTTT. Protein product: CASSVFGTGWEGTEAFF.